Presented here are 15 T cell receptor beta chains from one specimen sequenced in a study of CD8+CD57+ T cells in acquired aplastic anemia. Profiling of TCR beta VDJ combinations and CDR3 sequences used genomic DNA as template. TCRdb ran MiXCR on the reads and lists one entry per CDR3 protein. The table has around 190,000 distinct CDR3 sequences, less than 70% seen once. Sequenced: sorted CD4+, CD8+, or CD8+CD57+ T cells (not recorded which) from PBMCs. These receptors all come from a human donor in good health, serving as a control.

Points on this clonotype: The CDR3 end shows no conserved phenylalanine or tryptophan, and so a read error is likely. The DNA is left out, because the CDR3 cannot be placed on it with certainty; the CDR3 is given as TCRdb lists it. The chain recombines TRBV10-3 with TRBJ2-3; TRBD1 is taken as the D call from the table, unchecked against the DNA. In germline, CDR1 is ENHRY, CDR2 SYGVKD. Counting both end residues, the CDR3 totals 16 amino acids. The CDR3 is CAISESGAEAPTSSTS.

This clonotype came up a few times. J is TRBJ1-2 and V is TRBV28; D gene ambiguous. V lost 3 bases, J lost 3 bases, and 14 bases lay in between. The CDR3 runs 15 residues. Germline assignment: CDR1 MDHEN and CDR2 SYDVKM. The chain's CDR3 is CASSLLRPGDYGYTF. The DNA for the CDR3 is TGTGCCAGCAGTTTGCTGCGACCTGGGGACTATGGCTACACCTTC.

Worth noting for this clonotype: This may be a read error, as it is one base from a much larger clone. The rearrangement joins TRBV5-1 to TRBJ2-7; 8 bases align to TRBD2. CDR1 and CDR2 (germline): SGHRS, YFSETQ. Unmatched junction bases numbered 14, after V lost 6 bases and J lost 0 bases. The CDR3 spans 17 residues. The CDR3 region has the DNA TGCGCCAGCACCCCTACGGGGGGGGGTACCATCTCCTACGAGCAGTACTTC. The encoded protein is CASTPTGGGTISYEQYF.

The V and J genes are TRBV12-3 or TRBV12-4 and TRBJ1-1, with D unresolved. CDR3 length: 13 residues. V was clipped by 4 bases and J by 3 bases, with 9 bases between them. CDR3 coding DNA: TGTGCCAGCAGTTCTCGCGGGGACACTGAAGCTTTCTTT. Encoded protein: CASSSRGDTEAFF.

The chain carries TRBV6-5 and TRBJ2-5; D unclear. The germline CDR1 and CDR2 sequences are MNHEY and SVGAGI. The CDR3 length is 15 residues. The V end lost 2 bases, the J end lost 1 base, and 11 bases lay between the germline ends. The CDR3 loop is CASSYGGRSQETQYF. CDR3 coding DNA: TGTGCCAGCAGTTACGGCGGACGGAGCCAAGAGACCCAGTACTTC.

This chain links TRBV20-1 with TRBJ1-5; possibly TRBD1 for D (5 bases). The CDR3 covers 14 residues. Germline V gene data show CDR1 as DFQATT and CDR2 as SNEGSKA (reference sequence). Deletions cut 3 bases from V and 2 bases from J, with 11 bases between. CDR3 DNA sequence: TGCAGTGCTAGGTTAAGGGGCGGCAATCAGCCCCAGCATTTT. Its protein is CSARLRGGNQPQHF.

V is TRBV7-9 and J is TRBJ1-1; D perhaps matches TRBD1 (5 bases). Per the germline V gene, CDR1 is SEHNR and CDR2 is FQNEAQ (reference sequence). Trimming pared 5 bases from V and 4 bases from J, leaving 14 bases between. There are 14 residues in the CDR3. The CDR3 DNA follows: TGTGCCAGCAGCAAGCATCAGGGAGGCACTGAAGCTTTCTTT. It codes for CASSKHQGGTEAFF.

The chain employs TRBV7-8 and TRBJ2-5; tentatively, D is TRBD2 (5 bases). This CDR3 has 15 amino acids. V lost 6 bases to trimming and J lost 3 bases, with 17 bases between them. CDR1 and CDR2 from the germline V gene are SGHVS and FQNEAQ. CDR3 region: CASSLRRGFKETQYF. For the CDR3, the DNA is TGTGCCAGCAGTTTGAGACGGGGATTCAAAGAGACCCAGTACTTC.

This sequence joins TRBV7-2 and TRBJ1-6; no firm D call. The germline V gene has CDR1 SGHTA and CDR2 FQGNSA. The CDR3 covers 16 residues. Trimming took off 2 bases at V and 9 bases at J, with 17 bases between the two ends. The DNA for the CDR3 is TGTGCCAGCAGCTTATTACTAGCGGGGATTCGTTCACCCCTCCACTTT. Translation gives CASSLLLAGIRSPLHF.

A few counts support this clonotype. Here the CDR3 DNA reads TGTGCCAGCAGTTTAAATCGGGGTGGGAACACTGAAGCTTTCTTT. The encoded protein is CASSLNRGGNTEAFF. The rearrangement links TRBV28 to TRBJ1-1; D remains unclear. CDR1 is MDHEN and CDR2 is SYDVKM in the germline V gene. The ends were cut back, 2 bases at V and 1 base at J, with 11 bases in the middle. CDR3 length equals 15 residues.

The chain recombines TRBV10-3 with TRBJ2-3; TRBD2 matches at 7 bases. V trimming: 6 bases; J trimming: 2 bases; junction bases outside the gene matches: 8. Germline CDR1 reads ENHRY; CDR2 reads SYGVKD. The CDR3 totals 15 residues. This CDR3 reads CAIRPSSGYTDTQYF. DNA of the CDR3: TGTGCCATCAGACCTTCTAGCGGATACACAGATACGCAGTATTTT.

Regarding this clonotype: At one boundary the junction diverges from the germline segment, which might be a read error. The V gene is TRBV19, the J gene TRBJ1-4; TRBD1 is a possible D gene (5 bases). Germline V gene sequence: CDR1 LNHDA, CDR2 SQIVND (reference sequence). The CDR3 totals 14 residues. CDR3 sequence reads: CTSSMSGSRQKLFF. CDR3 bases: TGTACCAGTAGTATGTCAGGGAGCCGCCAAAAACTGTTTTTT.

A note on this clonotype: The junction and the germline gene differ at one end; a read error may be behind it. The rearrangement joins TRBV7-9 to TRBJ2-7; 10 positions agree with TRBD1. Germline CDR1 is SEHNR and CDR2 is FQNEAQ (reference sequence). CDR3 length: 18 residues. For the CDR3, the DNA is TGTGCCAGCAGCGTAGCGCAAGCCGGGACAGGGGTCTCCTACGAGCAGTACTTC. Protein product: CASSVAQAGTGVSYEQYF.

The chain joins TRBV14 to TRBJ1-6; possible D gene TRBD1, 6 bases. Looked up from germline, CDR1 is SGHDN and CDR2 is FVKESK. This CDR3 spans 13 amino acids. V gave up 6 bases and J gave up 6 bases, with 9 bases separating them. Here the CDR3 reads CASSWTANSPLHF. CDR3 nucleotide sequence: TGTGCCAGCAGTTGGACAGCTAATTCACCCCTCCACTTT.

This clonotype showed up many times. The rearrangement joins TRBV20-1 to TRBJ2-3, with 11 positions matching TRBD2. Germline V CDR1 and CDR2: DFQATT, SNEGSKA (reference sequence). With 6 bases clipped from V and 6 bases from J, the junction kept 8 bases outside the gene matches. This CDR3 is built from 14 residues. CDR3 amino acids: CSARSSGGSDTQYF. The CDR3 region has the DNA TGCAGTGCCAGGTCTAGCGGGGGGTCCGATACGCAGTATTTT.